This T cell receptor beta chain derives from a study of PD-L1 blockade in urothelial cancer. Looking at the study overall: Patients, treated from 2014 onward, received atezolizumab 1,200 mg intravenously every 3 weeks. In the patient group, about 90% of the roughly 29 were males with bladder-origin urothelial cancer. Study-wide results and limits: Having blood TCR clonality under the median before treatment predicted better survival.

With regard to this clone: The antigen remains unidentified.

TCRdb's copy holds only in-frame clones and misses some; the assay was immunoSEQ multiplex PCR. Among about 30,000 clones listed, 70% to 90% were seen once. Indicated time point: peripheral blood 6 weeks after treatment start. Each patient supplied 1 to 8 pretreatment and on-treatment samples. Deletions cut 5 bases from V and 1 base from J, with 15 bases between. Germline lookup yields CDR1 LNHDA and CDR2 SQIVND (reference sequence). The CDR3 contains 15 residues. This sample comprised PBMCs, obtained around atezolizumab (anti-PD-L1) treatment. The chain recombines TRBV19 with TRBJ2-7; D might be TRBD2 (6 bases). The receptor's source is an elderly man with urothelial cancer. CDR3 loop: CASSPRDSDSYEQYF. As DNA, the CDR3 is TGTGCCAGTAGTCCCCGGGACTCCGATTCCTACGAGCAGTACTTC.